This T cell receptor (beta chain) was retrieved from a study of blood T cell repertoires in COVID-19. Study overall: Acute and convalescent COVID-19 specimens originated in the United States, Italy and Spain. PBMCs, B-cell-depleted T cells, or T cells were the source of the cDNA or gDNA that made up the material.

Original analysis: Amplification of reference gene primers was used by the study to estimate nucleated cell counts. Assay: immunoSEQ multiplex PCR; the TCRdb copy retains only in-frame clones and omits some. V and J calls and clone size follow that table, whereas D and trimming were derived from the DNA. This sample carries about 59,000 clones, approximately 83% of them seen once, and the ten largest clones take approximately 3.5%. CDR1 is KGHSH and CDR2 is LQKENI in the germline V gene. The CDR3 contains 15 residues. Trimming removed 8 bases from V and 0 bases from J; junction bases left unmatched: 4.

Sequencing was done on a sample of peripheral blood. The source of this sequence is a woman aged 80 or older with acute or convalescent COVID-19. The chain carries TRBV18 and TRBJ1-1, with 12 bases matching TRBD1. The CDR3 region is CASLGQGAVNTEAFF. The DNA of the CDR3 is TGTGCCAGCCTGGGACAGGGGGCGGTGAACACTGAAGCTTTCTTT. The full variable domain, in which reference TRBV18 and TRBJ1-1 provide the parts outside the CDR3, is NAGVMQNPRHLVRRRGQEARLRCSPMKGHSHVYWYRQLPEEGLKFMVYLQKENIIDESGMPKERFSAEFPKEGPSILRIQQVVRGDSAAYFCASLGQGAVNTEAFFGQGTRLTVV.